This paragraph covers one T cell receptor (beta chain) sequence. Its target is not known. UMI-labeled 5' RACE yielded the TRB cDNA libraries. TCRdb reanalyzed the 5' RACE reads and collapses them to one entry per CDR3 protein, without DNA. The listing contains about 150,000 distinct CDR3 sequences. This sample stems from a study of CXCR3-negative and CXCR3-positive naive CD8 T cells. Study-wide results and caveats: CXCR3-positive naive cells carried more hydrophobic TRB CDR3s than CXCR3-negative naive cells did.

The CDR3 length is 14 residues. Germline V gene lookup returns CDR1 SNHLY and CDR2 FYNNEI. Investigators sorted each CD8+ T cell subset in triplicate, taking 300,000 cells each time. Material: naive CXCR3+ CD8+ T cells from blood. The subset is: CD45RO-CCR7+CD27+CD95- naive CD8+ T cells expressing CXCR3 (TNR3+). The TCR was taken from a human donor in good health. Some clones in this sample may be carry-over from other donors' samples. The V gene is TRBV2, the J gene TRBJ2-5. CDR3 amino acids: CASSLAAGIETQYF.